The 5 T cell receptor beta chains in this list originate from one sample, sequenced in a study of neurological immune-mediated disorders. Each CDR3 protein gets one entry after TCRdb re-called the 5' RACE reads with MiXCR. The top ten hold 5.5% to 6.5% of the sample, which has approximately 100,000 distinct CDR3 sequences, 3.5% seen once. Sequenced: PBMCs. The receptors originated from a woman aged 18-29 years with multiple sclerosis.

Ten or more counts support this clonotype. The V call is TRBV29-1, the J call TRBJ2-7; perhaps TRBD2 as D (5 bases). CDR3 size: 13 residues. V was trimmed by 5 bases and J by 0 bases, leaving 11 bases between them. Germline CDR1 SQVTM, CDR2 ANQGSEA. Written as DNA, the CDR3 is TGCAGCGTTCCCGGACTGGACTCCTACGAGCAGTACTTC. Amino acids: CSVPGLDSYEQYF.

This clonotype has ten or more counts. The V and J genes are TRBV5-1 and TRBJ1-1; D is ambiguous. V lost 3 bases and J 1 base, leaving 16 bases between the germline ends. This CDR3 spans 16 amino acids. Per the germline V gene, CDR1 is SGHRS and CDR2 is YFSETQ. The CDR3: CASSYGSNQGNTEAFF. DNA of the CDR3: TGCGCCAGCAGCTACGGGTCGAACCAAGGGAACACTGAAGCTTTCTTT.

This clonotype was observed at least ten times. The rearrangement joins TRBV7-2 to TRBJ2-3; the D is unclear. The CDR3 contains 16 residues. The V end was cut by 5 bases, the J end by 0 bases, with 15 bases between. Germline CDR1 reads SGHTA; CDR2 reads FQGNSA. The CDR3 spells CASSPPGLPSTDTQYF. CDR3 sequence (DNA): TGTGCCAGCAGCCCTCCGGGCTTGCCGAGCACAGATACGCAGTATTTT.

This clonotype showed up many times. V and J are TRBV20-1 and TRBJ2-5; 9 nucleotides align to TRBD2. This CDR3 contains 14 residues. J gave up 4 bases and V 7 bases, and 10 bases lay outside the gene matches. CDR1 and CDR2 from the germline V gene are DFQATT and SNEGSKA (reference sequence). The chain's CDR3 is CSVRSGSIIETQYF. The CDR3 DNA follows: TGCAGTGTCCGTAGCGGGAGTATCATAGAGACCCAGTACTTC.

The J gene is TRBJ2-2, the V gene TRBV11-2; D is perhaps TRBD2 (6 bases). Deletions cut 4 bases from V and 1 base from J, with 13 bases between. The germline V gene encodes CDR1 SGHAT and CDR2 FQNNGV. This CDR3 region has 16 residues. Here the CDR3 reads CASSSRLGGNTGELFF. DNA of the CDR3: TGTGCCAGCAGCTCCCGACTGGGGGGGAACACCGGGGAGCTGTTTTTT.